What follows describes a single T cell receptor beta chain. Its antigen is unknown. Per-base quality was not reported, and no clone a single base away is much larger than it. For sequencing of the TCRbeta CDR3 region, genomic DNA was extracted from the sorted cells. The immunoSEQ Assay was used to sequence the TCRbeta CDR3 regions. TCRdb took over this immuneACCESS table, retaining in-frame rearrangements with V and J assigned. Such tables are incomplete; in checked studies, under half of the missing clones stem from an unresolved V gene, and the remainder is unexplained. This sample comprises just under 45,000 clones, approximately 80% of them detected only once. The ten top clones hold approximately 3.9% of the sample. The data derive from a study of OX40 agonist ivuxolimab in advanced cancers. About the investigation overall: Ivuxolimab was a fully human IgG2 agonistic monoclonal antibody targeting the costimulatory receptor OX40 (CD134). Intravenous ivuxolimab was administered to patients every 2 weeks at six dose levels: 0.01, 0.1, 0.3, 1.5, 3 and 10 mg/kg. Among the approximately 50 dose-escalation patients, around 20 had hepatocellular carcinoma, around 15 melanoma, 9 renal cell carcinoma and 9 head and neck cancer. A male proportion of 82.7% and a mean age of approximately 55 years, ranging from about 23 to 90, were recorded for the dose-escalation cohort. Patients were allowed to have had prior anti-PD-1, anti-PD-L1 or anti-CTLA-4 therapy, and roughly 40% of the dose-escalation patients had been treated with checkpoint inhibitors. Partial responses occurred in three dose-escalation patients, of whom one had hepatocellular carcinoma and two had cutaneous melanoma. The point of sequencing TCRbeta in the periphery was to test whether ivuxolimab changed TCR sequence diversity and drove clonal T-cell expansion. The monotherapy dose-escalation portion (N ≈ 56 patients) of the phase I ivuxolimab trial is reported in the paper. Overall study outcomes, separate from this receptor: Which antigens the clonally expanded peripheral T cells were specific for was not determined. Low levels of normalized T-cell clonal expansion were also seen in some nonresponding patients. After ivuxolimab, expanded clones were on average more numerous among CD8+ T cells than among CD4+ T cells. At doses of 0.1 to 3.0 mg/kg, clonal expansion of both CD4+ and CD8+ blood T cells was observed from baseline to week 6. Partial responders in the 0.1-3.0 mg/kg groups had among the lowest normalized peripheral clonal expansion, especially among CD8+ T cells.

V is reduced by 1 base and J by 8 bases, leaving a spacing of 9 bases between them. Inclusive of the bounding cysteine and phenylalanine, the CDR3 is 13 residues long. Left in the record is the CDR3 DNA by itself, 39 bases read in frame from the first base. The germline V gene encodes CDR1 LNHNV and CDR2 YYDKDF (reference sequence). The trial excluded patients who had a history of autoimmune disease or were on systemic immunosuppression. In every dose cohort, peripheral blood was drawn for TCR sequencing at baseline, cycle 4 day 1, and cycle 7 day 1. Samples came from an open-label, multicenter, first-in-human phase I dose-escalation trial of ivuxolimab. Adults with locally advanced or metastatic melanoma, renal cell, hepatocellular, or head and neck squamous cell carcinoma were enrolled in the trial. Before TCR sequencing, CD4+ and CD8+ T cells were separately sorted from peripheral blood.

The TCR originated in an adult with an advanced solid tumor such as melanoma, head and neck, liver or kidney cancer. The sequence links TRBV15 to TRBJ2-1; the D segment cannot be called with confidence. This material consisted of CD4+ or CD8+ T cells sorted from blood, taken in a trial of the OX40 agonist ivuxolimab. The sequenced DNA: TGTGCCACCAGCAGAGGTTGGCCAGATGAGCAGTTCTTC. The resulting protein is CATSRGWPDEQFF.